A selection of T cell receptor beta chains follows, all from one sample in a study of shared T cell receptors in the human thymus. The repertoire was sequenced with immunoSEQ multiplex PCR; TCRdb's copy has only in-frame clones and lacks some. The table records roughly 550,000 clones, approximately 78% of them present only once. These records were also assigned to another study, of human thymus T cells.

Sequencing was carried out using thymocytes. These receptors were collected from a boy less than two years old with a congenital heart defect. CDR3s leave out the opening cysteine and the closing phenylalanine or tryptophan.

J gene: TRBJ1-1
V gene: TRBV6-5
CDR3 protein: ASKPGTGMNTEAF

J gene: TRBJ1-2
V gene: TRBV2
CDR3 protein: ASSRGTIQSQYGYT

J gene: TRBJ2-5
V gene: TRBV15
CDR3 protein: ATSASLAGTSTGGRGQY

J gene: TRBJ2-3
V gene: TRBV27
CDR3 protein: ASSPRTSGRTDTQY

J gene: TRBJ2-1
V gene: TRBV7-3
CDR3 protein: ASSSTSGRSNEQF

J gene: TRBJ1-2
V gene: TRBV27
CDR3 protein: ASRQSGGGGMYGYT

J gene: TRBJ2-7
V gene: TRBV27
CDR3 protein: ASSPKGDRPQTFSYEQY

J gene: TRBJ2-5
V gene: TRBV18
CDR3 protein: ASSPSYQETQY

J gene: TRBJ2-1
V gene: TRBV6-5
CDR3 protein: ASSYAPREGWSEQF

J gene: TRBJ2-7
V gene: TRBV2
CDR3 protein: ASSTDCSIYEQY

J gene: TRBJ2-5
V gene: TRBV9
CDR3 protein: ASTVGLAGGQRETQY

J gene: TRBJ2-7
V gene: TRBV18
CDR3 protein: ASSPPGQGSYEQY

J gene: TRBJ2-3
V gene: TRBV11-2
CDR3 protein: ASSLRPTRKSRYTDTQY

J gene: TRBJ2-7
V gene: TRBV28
CDR3 protein: ASSLRAGYYEQY

J gene: TRBJ1-4
V gene: TRBV30
CDR3 protein: ACSPLPGRGEKLF

J gene: TRBJ2-3
V gene: TRBV11-2
CDR3 protein: ASSLDQQGTDTQY

J gene: TRBJ2-3
V gene: TRBV5-1
CDR3 protein: ASSWNRGLRTDTQY